A selection of T cell receptor beta chains follows, all from one sample in a study of T-cell reconstitution after alpha-beta-depleted transplantation in children. TCRdb re-derived calls from the PCR reads in MiXCR, one entry per CDR3 protein. The repertoire consists of about 130,000 distinct CDR3 sequences, with 9.7% occurring once and the leading ten covering nearly 25%. The source material was PBMCs, mostly from graft donor cells, sampled 180 days after TCRalphabeta/CD19-depleted stem cell transplant. The source of these receptors is a girl under two years old who had a stem cell transplant for combined immunodeficiency, so the T cells may come from the graft donor. CDR3s include the opening cysteine and the closing phenylalanine or tryptophan. Each record gives: CDR3 protein, CDR3 DNA, clone size, J gene, D gene, V gene. D genes are given only for firm matches. The size of a clone is reported for some rows only, either as once, few or many, or as a class for expanded clones.

CDR3: CASSLRVQGDQPQHF; DNA: TGTGCCAGCAGCTTGAGGGTACAGGGAGATCAGCCCCAGCATTTT; size: .; J: TRBJ1-5; D: .; V: TRBV5-5
CDR3: CASSWPPGQITDTQYF; DNA: TGCGCCAGCAGCTGGCCCCCGGGACAGATCACAGATACGCAGTATTTT; size: .; J: TRBJ2-3; D: TRBD1; V: TRBV5-1
CDR3: CSARDSSVIEGYTF; DNA: TGCAGTGCGAGGGACAGCTCCGTTATTGAAGGCTACACCTTC; size: many; J: TRBJ1-2; D: TRBD1; V: TRBV20-1
CDR3: CSVGAGAFF; DNA: TGCAGCGTTGGTGCAGGAGCTTTCTTT; size: few; J: TRBJ1-1; D: .; V: TRBV29-1
CDR3: CSAGSNTGELFF; DNA: TGCAGCGCGGGGTCGAACACCGGGGAGCTGTTTTTT; size: .; J: TRBJ2-2; D: .; V: TRBV29-1
CDR3: CASSPTPSTRNEQFF; DNA: TGTGCCAGCAGCCCAACCCCTTCAACTAGGAATGAGCAGTTCTTC; size: few; J: TRBJ2-1; D: .; V: TRBV7-6
CDR3: CSARELTGAGELFF; DNA: TGCAGTGCTAGAGAGTTGACAGGGGCAGGGGAGCTGTTTTTT; size: .; J: TRBJ2-2; D: TRBD1; V: TRBV20-1
CDR3: CASSPDRTGLPLGEQFF; DNA: TGTGCCAGCAGCCCCGACAGGACGGGGCTCCCCTTGGGTGAGCAGTTCTTC; size: .; J: TRBJ2-1; D: .; V: TRBV21-1
CDR3: CASAMLGRVETQYF; DNA: TGTGCCAGCGCCATGCTAGGGAGGGTAGAGACCCAGTACTTC; size: few; J: TRBJ2-5; D: TRBD2; V: TRBV12-3/TRBV12-4
CDR3: CASSPGQGAQEQYF; DNA: TGCGCCAGCAGCCCCGGACAGGGGGCGCAGGAGCAGTACTTC; size: many; J: TRBJ2-7; D: TRBD1; V: TRBV5-1
CDR3: CASSAGLGLSYNEQFF; DNA: TGTGCCAGCAGTGCGGGACTGGGACTCTCCTACAATGAGCAGTTCTTC; size: many; J: TRBJ2-1; D: .; V: TRBV12-3/TRBV12-4
CDR3: CASNSQLAETQYF; DNA: TGTGCCAGCAACTCCCAGCTAGCGGAGACCCAGTACTTC; size: few; J: TRBJ2-5; D: .; V: TRBV7-6
CDR3: CSARGGYGNQPQHF; DNA: TGCAGTGCTAGGGGGGGATATGGCAATCAGCCCCAGCATTTT; size: few; J: TRBJ1-5; D: .; V: TRBV20-1
CDR3: CASSPTKANYGYTF; DNA: TGTGCCAGTAGTCCGACGAAAGCTAACTATGGCTACACCTTC; size: .; J: TRBJ1-2; D: .; V: TRBV19
CDR3: CASSVDGLPTDTQYF; DNA: TGTGCCAGCAGCGTAGATGGCCTACCAACAGATACGCAGTATTTT; size: .; J: TRBJ2-3; D: .; V: TRBV9
CDR3: CSASRQSGQPQHF; DNA: TGCAGTGCTAGCCGACAGTCCGGTCAGCCCCAGCATTTT; size: few; J: TRBJ1-5; D: .; V: TRBV20-1
CDR3: CASSQWLAGGNSYEQYF; DNA: TGTGCCAGCAGCCAATGGCTAGCGGGAGGTAACTCCTACGAGCAGTACTTC; size: few; J: TRBJ2-7; D: TRBD2; V: TRBV3-1
CDR3: CASSPTGVQKLFF; DNA: TGTGCCAGCAGTCCGACAGGGGTGCAAAAACTGTTTTTT; size: .; J: TRBJ1-4; D: TRBD1; V: TRBV12-3/TRBV12-4
CDR3: CASSLSLDSYNEQFF; DNA: TGTGCCAGCAGCTTATCTCTGGATTCCTACAATGAGCAGTTCTTC; size: .; J: TRBJ2-1; D: .; V: TRBV7-2
CDR3: CASSPRAGYEQYF; DNA: TGTGCCAGCAGTCCTCGGGCGGGTTACGAGCAGTACTTC; size: many; J: TRBJ2-7; D: .; V: TRBV27
CDR3: CATRPGVDPSGANVLTF; DNA: TGTGCCACCAGGCCCGGGGTGGACCCGAGTGGGGCCAACGTCCTGACTTTC; size: few; J: TRBJ2-6; D: .; V: TRBV24-1
CDR3: CSASSGSHVEQYF; DNA: TGCAGTGCTAGTAGCGGCAGCCACGTGGAGCAGTACTTC; size: few; J: TRBJ2-7; D: .; V: TRBV20-1
CDR3: CASSFLTEKVTEAFF; DNA: TGCGCCAGCAGCTTTCTGACAGAGAAGGTGACTGAAGCTTTCTTT; size: .; J: TRBJ1-1; D: .; V: TRBV5-1
CDR3: CASSQGGSGSSFTGELFF; DNA: TGTGCCAGCTCGCAAGGAGGTAGCGGGAGTAGTTTCACCGGGGAGCTGTTTTTT; size: .; J: TRBJ2-2; D: TRBD2; V: TRBV18
CDR3: CASSLGATGTDTQYF; DNA: TGTGCCAGCAGTTTAGGGGCCACCGGCACAGATACGCAGTATTTT; size: few; J: TRBJ2-3; D: .; V: TRBV27